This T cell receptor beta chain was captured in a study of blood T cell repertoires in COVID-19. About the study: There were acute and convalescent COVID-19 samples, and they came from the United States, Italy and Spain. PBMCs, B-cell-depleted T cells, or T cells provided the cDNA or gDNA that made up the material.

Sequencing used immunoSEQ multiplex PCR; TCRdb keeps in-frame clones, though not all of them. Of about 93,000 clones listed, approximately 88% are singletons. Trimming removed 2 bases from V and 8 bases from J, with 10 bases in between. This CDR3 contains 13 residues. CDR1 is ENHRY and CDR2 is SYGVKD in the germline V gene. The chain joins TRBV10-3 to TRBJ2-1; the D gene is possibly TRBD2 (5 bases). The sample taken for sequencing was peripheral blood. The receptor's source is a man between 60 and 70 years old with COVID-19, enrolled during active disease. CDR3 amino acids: CAISEKSRDEQFF. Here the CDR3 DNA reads TGTGCCATCAGTGAGAAATCGAGGGATGAGCAGTTCTTC.